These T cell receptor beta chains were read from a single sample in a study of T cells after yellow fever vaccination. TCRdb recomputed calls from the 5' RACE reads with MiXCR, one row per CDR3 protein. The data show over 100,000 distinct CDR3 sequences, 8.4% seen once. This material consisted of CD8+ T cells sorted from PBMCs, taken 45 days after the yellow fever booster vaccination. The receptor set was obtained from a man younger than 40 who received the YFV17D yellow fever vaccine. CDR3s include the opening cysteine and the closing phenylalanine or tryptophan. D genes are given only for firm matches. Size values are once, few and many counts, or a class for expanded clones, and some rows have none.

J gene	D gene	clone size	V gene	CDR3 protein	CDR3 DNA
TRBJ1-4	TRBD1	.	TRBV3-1	CASRTGEKLFF	TGTGCCAGCAGGACAGGGGAAAAACTGTTTTTT
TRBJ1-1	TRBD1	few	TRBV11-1	CASSSTRDRVIANTEAFF	TGTGCCAGCAGCTCAACCAGGGACAGGGTGATTGCGAACACTGAAGCTTTCTTT
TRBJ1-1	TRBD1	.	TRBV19	CATIWTGGTEAFF	TGTGCCACTATTTGGACAGGGGGCACCGAAGCTTTCTTT
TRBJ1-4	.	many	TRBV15	CATSILGGYNEKLFF	TGTGCCACCAGCATCCTAGGGGGTTATAATGAAAAACTGTTTTTT
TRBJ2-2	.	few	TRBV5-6	CASSYVTGGPTGELFF	TGTGCCAGCAGCTACGTGACAGGAGGACCCACCGGGGAGCTGTTTTTT
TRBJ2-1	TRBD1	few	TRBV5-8	CASSLQGVSYNEQFF	TGTGCCAGCAGCTTGCAGGGGGTCTCCTACAATGAGCAGTTCTTC
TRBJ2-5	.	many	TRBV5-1	CASSLIGDTFQETQYF	TGCGCCAGCAGCTTGATCGGGGACACCTTCCAAGAGACCCAGTACTTC
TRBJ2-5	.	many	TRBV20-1	CSASGGGVDETQYF	TGCAGTGCTAGTGGAGGCGGGGTTGACGAGACCCAGTACTTC
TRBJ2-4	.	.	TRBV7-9	CASSSLQGPPQYF	TGTGCCAGCAGCTCCTTACAGGGTCCCCCACAGTACTTC
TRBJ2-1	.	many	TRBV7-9	CASSYLVAWQFF	TGTGCCAGCAGCTACCTAGTAGCTTGGCAGTTCTTC
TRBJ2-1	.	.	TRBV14	CASSQDITGPYNEQFF	TGTGCCAGCAGCCAAGATATCACAGGTCCCTACAATGAGCAGTTCTTC
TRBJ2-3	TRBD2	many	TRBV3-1	CASSPAGSPSGSSDTQYF	TGTGCCAGCAGCCCCGCCGGCAGCCCTAGCGGGAGTTCAGATACGCAGTATTTT
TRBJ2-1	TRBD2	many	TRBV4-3	CASSQDLTSGNEQFF	TGCGCCAGCAGCCAAGATCTGACTAGCGGGAATGAGCAGTTCTTC
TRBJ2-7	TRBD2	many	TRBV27	CASSVSGRVYEQYF	TGTGCCAGCAGTGTTAGCGGGAGGGTCTACGAGCAGTACTTC
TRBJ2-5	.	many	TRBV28	CASSLSPGSARQHF	TGTGCCAGCAGTTTATCTCCAGGGAGCGCGAGACAGCACTTC
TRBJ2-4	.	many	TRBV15	CATSRSLGKNIQYF	TGTGCCACCAGCAGATCCTTGGGCAAAAACATTCAGTACTTC
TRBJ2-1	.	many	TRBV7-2	CASSLYLGGVGDEQFF	TGTGCCAGCAGCTTGTATTTGGGTGGTGTTGGAGATGAGCAGTTCTTC
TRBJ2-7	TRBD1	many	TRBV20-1	CSARSGQGFYEQYF	TGCAGTGCTAGATCGGGACAGGGATTCTACGAGCAGTACTTC